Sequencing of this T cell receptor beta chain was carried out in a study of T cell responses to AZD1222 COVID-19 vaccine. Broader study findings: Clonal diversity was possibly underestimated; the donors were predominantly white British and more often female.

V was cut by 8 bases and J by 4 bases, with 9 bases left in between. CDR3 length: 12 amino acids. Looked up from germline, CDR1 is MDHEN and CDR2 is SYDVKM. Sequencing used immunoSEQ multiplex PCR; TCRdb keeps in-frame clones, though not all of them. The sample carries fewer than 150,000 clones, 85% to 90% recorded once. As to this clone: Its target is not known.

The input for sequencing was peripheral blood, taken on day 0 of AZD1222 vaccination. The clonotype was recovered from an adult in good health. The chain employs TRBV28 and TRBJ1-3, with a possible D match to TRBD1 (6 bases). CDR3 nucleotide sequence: TGTGCCAGCGGGACAATCGGAAACACCATATATTTT. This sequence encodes CASGTIGNTIYF.